This passage covers 18 T cell receptor beta chains from one sample sequenced in a study of OX40 agonist ivuxolimab in advanced cancers. Sequencing used immunoSEQ multiplex PCR; TCRdb keeps in-frame clones, though not all of them. The sample shows 7,500 to 10,000 clones, 70% of them seen only once. This material consisted of CD4+ or CD8+ T cells sorted from blood, taken in a trial of the OX40 agonist ivuxolimab. Receptor source: an adult with an advanced solid tumor such as melanoma, head and neck, liver or kidney cancer.

This clone came up a few times. The chain is built from TRBV7-9 and TRBJ2-7; 7 nucleotides line up with TRBD1. Trimming at V came to 5 bases and at J to 7 bases, leaving 5 bases not matched to a gene. Germline V CDR1 and CDR2: SEHNR, FQNEAQ (reference sequence). CDR3 length equals 12 residues. Here the CDR3 DNA reads TGTGCCAGCAGCCGGGACAGCCTTGAGCAGTACTTC. This gives the protein CASSRDSLEQYF.

In this sample, this clone turned up a few times. The chain carries TRBV6-1 and TRBJ1-2; possible D gene TRBD1, 5 bases. V was shortened by 6 bases and J by 4 bases, with 12 bases between the two germline ends. Germline V gene lookup returns CDR1 MNHNS and CDR2 SASEGT. The length of the CDR3 is 13 residues. The CDR3 region is CASRGQGLYGYTF. CDR3 in DNA: TGTGCCAGCAGGGGCCAGGGACTCTATGGCTACACCTTC.

This clone has a single count. The chain joins TRBV2 to TRBJ2-5; 12 bases match TRBD2. J lost 2 bases, V lost 3 bases, and 4 bases had no gene match. The CDR3 has 16 residues. Germline-derived CDR1 and CDR2 are SNHLY and FYNNEI. The CDR3 loop is CASSETSGSFQETQYF. CDR3 nucleotide sequence: TGTGCCAGCAGTGAGACTAGCGGGAGTTTTCAAGAGACCCAGTACTTC.

The J gene is TRBJ2-7, the V gene TRBV6-5; a weak D match, TRBD1 (5 bases). The germline V gene has CDR1 MNHEY and CDR2 SVGAGI. The CDR3 length is 15 residues. Between the trimmed V and J ends, which lost 5 bases and 2 bases, there was a span of 16 bases. The CDR3 loop is CASSPIQGYTYEQYF. CDR3 DNA sequence: TGTGCCAGCAGTCCCATCCAGGGCTATACCTACGAGCAGTACTTC.

In its sample, this clone was seen a few times. The rearrangement uses TRBV5-1 and TRBJ2-1, with D perhaps TRBD1 (6 bases). The CDR3 is made up of 15 amino acids. Trimming stripped 3 bases from V and 4 bases from J, with 14 bases between. Germline assignment: CDR1 SGHRS and CDR2 YFSETQ. CDR3 region: CASSYYLDRYNEQFF. CDR3 in DNA: TGCGCCAGCAGCTACTATTTGGACAGATACAATGAGCAGTTCTTC.

The CDR3 bases are TGTGCCAGCAGCTTTCAACAGGGGCTCTACGAGCAGTACTTC. The encoded protein is CASSFQQGLYEQYF. The chain recombines TRBV7-9 with TRBJ2-7; 7 nucleotides match TRBD1. Germline CDR1 is SEHNR and CDR2 is FQNEAQ (reference sequence). The J segment lost 3 bases and the V segment lost 3 bases, leaving 5 bases of the junction unmatched. The length of the CDR3 is 14 residues.

The chain uses TRBV5-6 and TRBJ2-3; unclear D gene. CDR1 is SGHDT and CDR2 is YYEEEE in the germline V gene. The V and J ends lost 4 bases and 8 bases respectively, with 11 bases between them. This CDR3 contains 12 residues. The DNA for the CDR3 is TGTGCCAGCAGCAGCCCTGCTCTTACGCAGTATTTT. Its translation is CASSSPALTQYF.

This CDR3 reads CASSLQTEGFREKLFF. The DNA for the CDR3 is TGTGCCAGCAGCTTGCAGACCGAGGGGTTTCGAGAAAAACTGTTTTTT. V and J are TRBV5-6 and TRBJ1-4; D may be TRBD1 (5 bases). This CDR3 is built from 16 residues. Trimming removed 1 base at V and 8 bases at J, with 18 bases between. Germline V lookup: CDR1 SGHDT, CDR2 YYEEEE. Complete variable domain (other parts from reference TRBV5-6 and TRBJ1-4): DAGVTQSPTHLIKTRGQQVTLRCSPKSGHDTVSWYQQALGQGPQFIFQYYEEEERQRGNFPDRFSGHQFPNYSSELNVNALLLGDSALYLCASSLQTEGFREKLFFGSGTQLSVL.

The rearrangement joins TRBV18 to TRBJ1-1; tentative D call: TRBD1 (6 bases). This CDR3 is built from 15 residues. In germline, CDR1 is KGHSH, CDR2 LQKENI. The V gene lost 3 bases and the J gene lost 6 bases, with 17 bases spanning the gap. CDR3 residues: CASSPRQDLMSEAFF. The DNA for the CDR3 is TGTGCCAGCTCACCCCGACAGGATCTTATGTCTGAAGCTTTCTTT.

This chain joins TRBV28 and TRBJ2-7; D assignment may be TRBD1 or TRBD2 (6 bases each). Germline lookup yields CDR1 MDHEN and CDR2 SYDVKM. This CDR3 has 15 residues. Deletions cut 7 bases from V and 6 bases from J, with 22 bases between. The CDR3 bases are TGTGCCAGCAAGAGGGGGGTCAGAGAAGTTGGCGAGCAGTACTTC. Translation gives CASKRGVREVGEQYF.

The V call is TRBV10-3, the J call TRBJ1-5; D possibly corresponds to TRBD1 (5 bases). The germline V and J ends were trimmed by 8 bases and 8 bases, with 16 bases remaining between them. There are 13 residues in the CDR3. Germline V CDR1 and CDR2: ENHRY, SYGVKD. The CDR3 region is CAIAAGTLEPQHF. CDR3 nucleotides: TGTGCCATCGCGGCAGGGACTTTGGAGCCCCAGCATTTT.

The chain links TRBV7-8 to TRBJ2-3; possibly TRBD1 for D (5 bases). The CDR3 has 17 amino acids. V was trimmed by 5 bases and J by 0 bases, leaving 18 bases between them. Germline lookup yields CDR1 SGHVS and CDR2 FQNEAQ. Here the CDR3 reads CASSRGIGAASTDTQYF. CDR3 coding DNA: TGTGCCAGCAGCAGAGGCATAGGGGCGGCTAGCACAGATACGCAGTATTTT.

A single count supports this clone. This chain links TRBV28 with TRBJ2-7; 12 bases map to TRBD1. The CDR3 has 14 amino acids. The germline gives CDR1 MDHEN, CDR2 SYDVKM. The ends lost 6 bases at V and 12 bases at J; junction bases unmatched: 12. CDR3 bases: TGTGCCAGCAGCCCCGGGACAGGGGGCGGGGGAGGGTACTTC. Translated, it gives CASSPGTGGGGGYF.

The CDR3 nucleotides are TGTGCCAGCAGTTTATTACCGCAAGAGACCCAGTACTTC. Translating gives CASSLLPQETQYF. This sequence joins TRBV28 and TRBJ2-5; no clear D. V lost 1 base and J 2 bases, leaving 5 bases between the germline ends. The germline gives CDR1 MDHEN, CDR2 SYDVKM. The CDR3 spans 13 residues.

The J gene is TRBJ2-3, the V gene TRBV9; 7 bases are shared with TRBD2. With 4 bases clipped from V and 0 bases from J, the junction kept 8 bases outside the gene matches. The CDR3 has 16 residues. Germline loops: CDR1 SGDLS, CDR2 YYNGEE. This CDR3 is CASSPPRAGSTDTQYF. The DNA for the CDR3 is TGTGCCAGCAGCCCCCCCAGAGCGGGAAGCACAGATACGCAGTATTTT.

The rearrangement joins TRBV4-3 to TRBJ2-3; D call uncertain. The germline V gene has CDR1 LGHNA and CDR2 YSLEER. The ends were cut back, 0 bases at V and 4 bases at J, with 11 bases in the middle. The CDR3 spans 15 residues. The CDR3 region has the DNA TGCGCCAGCAGCCAAGATCCAGTGAGGCCAGATACGCAGTATTTT. Encoded protein: CASSQDPVRPDTQYF.

The CDR3 here is CSVERDGPRAYNEQFF. CDR3 DNA: TGCAGCGTAGAGAGAGACGGGCCCCGGGCCTACAATGAGCAGTTCTTC. This chain links TRBV29-1 with TRBJ2-1; unclear D gene. V was clipped by 6 bases and J by 2 bases, with 20 bases between them. Per the germline V gene, CDR1 is SQVTM and CDR2 is ANQGSEA. The CDR3 is 16 residues long.

This clone is large (0.1 to 1%) by share. The CDR3 region has the DNA TGTGCCAGCAGTTTAGGGGGGGCGGTTGGCTACACCTTC. The encoded protein is CASSLGGAVGYTF. The chain employs TRBV27 and TRBJ1-2, with D perhaps TRBD1 (6 bases). CDR3 length: 13 amino acids. V was cut by 2 bases and J by 7 bases, with 11 bases left in between. Germline V CDR1 and CDR2: MNHEY, SMNVEV (reference sequence).